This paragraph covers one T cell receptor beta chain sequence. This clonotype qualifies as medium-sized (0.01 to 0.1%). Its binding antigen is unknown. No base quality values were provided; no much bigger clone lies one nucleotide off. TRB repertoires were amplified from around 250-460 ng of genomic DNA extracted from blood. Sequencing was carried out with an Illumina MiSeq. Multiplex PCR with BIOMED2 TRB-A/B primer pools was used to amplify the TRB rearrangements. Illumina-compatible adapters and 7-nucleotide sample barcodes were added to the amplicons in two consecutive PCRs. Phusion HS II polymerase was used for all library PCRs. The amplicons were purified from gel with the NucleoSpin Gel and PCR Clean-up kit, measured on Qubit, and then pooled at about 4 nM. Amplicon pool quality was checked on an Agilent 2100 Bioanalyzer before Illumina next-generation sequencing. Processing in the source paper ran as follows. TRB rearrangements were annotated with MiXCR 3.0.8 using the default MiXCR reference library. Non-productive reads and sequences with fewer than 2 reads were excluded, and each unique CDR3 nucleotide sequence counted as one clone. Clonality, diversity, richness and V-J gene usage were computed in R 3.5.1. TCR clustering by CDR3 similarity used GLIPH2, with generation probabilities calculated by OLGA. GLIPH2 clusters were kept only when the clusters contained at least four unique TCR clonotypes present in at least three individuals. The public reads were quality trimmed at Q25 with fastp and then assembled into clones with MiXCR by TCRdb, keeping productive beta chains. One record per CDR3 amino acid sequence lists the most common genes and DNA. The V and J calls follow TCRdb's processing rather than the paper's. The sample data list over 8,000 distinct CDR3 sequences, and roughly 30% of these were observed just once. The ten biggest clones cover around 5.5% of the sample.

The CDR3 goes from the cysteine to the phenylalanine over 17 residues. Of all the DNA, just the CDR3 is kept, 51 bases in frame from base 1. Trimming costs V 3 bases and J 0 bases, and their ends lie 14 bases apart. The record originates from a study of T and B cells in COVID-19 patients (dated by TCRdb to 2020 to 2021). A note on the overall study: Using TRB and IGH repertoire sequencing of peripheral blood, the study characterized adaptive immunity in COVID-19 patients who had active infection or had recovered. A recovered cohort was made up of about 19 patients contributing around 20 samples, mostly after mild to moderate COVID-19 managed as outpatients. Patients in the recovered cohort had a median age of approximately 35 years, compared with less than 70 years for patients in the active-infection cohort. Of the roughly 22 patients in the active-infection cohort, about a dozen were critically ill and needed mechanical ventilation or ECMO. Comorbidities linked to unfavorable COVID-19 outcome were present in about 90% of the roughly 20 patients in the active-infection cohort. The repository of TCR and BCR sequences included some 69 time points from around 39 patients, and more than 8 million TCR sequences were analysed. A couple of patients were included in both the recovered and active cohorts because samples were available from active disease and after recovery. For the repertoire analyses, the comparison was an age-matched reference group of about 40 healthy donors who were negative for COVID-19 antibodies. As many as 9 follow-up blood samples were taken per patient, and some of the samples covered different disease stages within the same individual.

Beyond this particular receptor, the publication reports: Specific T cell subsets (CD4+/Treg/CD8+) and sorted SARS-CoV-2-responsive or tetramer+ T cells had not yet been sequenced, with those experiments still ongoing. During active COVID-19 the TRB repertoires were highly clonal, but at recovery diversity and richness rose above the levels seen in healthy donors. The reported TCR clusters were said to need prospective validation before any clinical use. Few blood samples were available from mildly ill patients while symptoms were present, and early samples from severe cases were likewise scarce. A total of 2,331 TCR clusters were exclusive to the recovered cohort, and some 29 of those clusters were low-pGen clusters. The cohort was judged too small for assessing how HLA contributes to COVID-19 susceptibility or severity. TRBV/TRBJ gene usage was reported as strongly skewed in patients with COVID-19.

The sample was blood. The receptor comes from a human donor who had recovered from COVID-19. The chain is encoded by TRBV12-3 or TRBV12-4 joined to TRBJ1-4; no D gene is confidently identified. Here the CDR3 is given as CASSLGTWLATNEKLFF. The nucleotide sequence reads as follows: TGTGCCAGCAGTTTGGGTACGTGGCTTGCAACTAATGAAAAACTGTTTTTT.